Shown below are 16 T cell receptor beta chains from a single sample sequenced in a study of blood T cell repertoires in COVID-19. Only in-frame clones appear in the TCRdb table, and some are missing; sequencing was by immunoSEQ multiplex PCR. The table shows approximately 240,000 clones, with roughly nine tenths occurring only once. Sequenced: PBMCs or T cells enriched from blood (not recorded which). The receptors shown here come from a woman in her twenties or thirties with acute COVID-19.

This clone was recorded once. The gene calls are TRBV5-3 and TRBJ1-5, with TRBD1 as a possible D gene (5 bases). TRBV5-3 is annotated as an ORF whose role is uncertain. V was clipped by 1 base and J by 5 bases, with 19 bases between them. CDR3 length equals 17 residues. The CDR3 is CARSLLPFQGSHQPQHF. Here the CDR3 DNA reads TGTGCCAGAAGCTTGTTGCCATTTCAGGGAAGTCATCAGCCCCAGCATTTT.

V usage is TRBV3-1 (or the pseudogene TRBV3-2) and J usage is TRBJ2-1; D might be TRBD2 (6 bases). Germline lookup yields CDR1 LGHDT and CDR2 YNNKEL (reference sequence). Trimming stripped 3 bases from V and 6 bases from J, with 15 bases between. The CDR3 extends over 15 amino acids. The CDR3, as DNA: TGTGCCAGCAGCCAGAGAACTAGCTTCGGCAATGAGCAGTTCTTC. It codes for CASSQRTSFGNEQFF.

The rearrangement joins TRBV28 to TRBJ2-3; 10 positions agree with TRBD2. The CDR3 contains 18 residues. Germline-derived CDR1 and CDR2 are MDHEN and SYDVKM. V shed 4 bases, J shed 5 bases, and the junction held 15 bases outside the gene matches. CDR3 DNA sequence: TGTGCCAGCAGTTCCCCCGGTCTAAGCGGGGGGGGAGGAGATACGCAGTATTTT. Its protein product is CASSSPGLSGGGGDTQYF.

The rearrangement uses TRBV6-5 and TRBJ2-7, with 9 nucleotides matching TRBD2. J lost 7 bases, V lost 6 bases, and 10 bases had no gene match. This CDR3 contains 14 residues. CDR1 and CDR2 from the germline V gene are MNHEY and SVGAGI. CDR3: CASSIAGDLGEQYF. CDR3 nucleotides: TGTGCCAGCAGCATAGCGGGAGACTTGGGGGAGCAGTACTTC.

The J gene is TRBJ1-1, the V gene TRBV2; possible D gene TRBD1, 6 bases. The CDR3 contains 13 residues. The germline V gene encodes CDR1 SNHLY and CDR2 FYNNEI. With 6 bases removed from V and 1 base from J, the gap between germline ends came to 9 bases. CDR3 protein: CASSVQGNTEAFF. The CDR3 nucleotides are TGTGCCAGCAGCGTACAGGGGAACACTGAAGCTTTCTTT.

The V and J genes are TRBV7-2 and TRBJ2-2, with 7 bases matching TRBD2. V lost 5 bases and J lost 0; bases outside the gene matches: 6. Germline-derived CDR1 and CDR2 are SGHTA and FQGNSA. The CDR3 is 16 residues long. The CDR3 DNA is TGTGCCAGCAGCGGGAGTCTAGCGGCGAACACCGGGGAGCTGTTTTTT. Its protein is CASSGSLAANTGELFF.

The V gene is TRBV7-9, the J gene TRBJ2-5; a possible D gene is TRBD2 (5 bases). In germline, CDR1 is SEHNR, CDR2 FQNEAQ (reference sequence). The CDR3 covers 13 residues. V was shortened by 2 bases and J by 5 bases, with 9 bases between the two germline ends. The DNA of the CDR3 is TGTGCCAGCAGCTTATCGGGGTGGGAGACCCAGTACTTC. This encodes CASSLSGWETQYF.

The rearrangement uses TRBV7-2 and TRBJ1-6; possible D gene TRBD1, 5 bases. Germline assignment: CDR1 SGHTA and CDR2 FQGNSA. V dropped 1 base and J dropped 6 bases, with 16 bases sitting between them. CDR3 size: 17 residues. DNA for the CDR3: TGTGCCAGCAGCTTAGGGGGGGGTATGAAGGTTAATTCACCCCTCCACTTT. Its protein is CASSLGGGMKVNSPLHF.

The chain recombines TRBV5-1 with TRBJ1-2, with 7 bases identical to TRBD1. The germline V gene has CDR1 SGHRS and CDR2 YFSETQ. The J segment lost 6 bases and the V segment lost 4 bases, leaving 9 bases of the junction unmatched. The CDR3 totals 14 residues. The CDR3 DNA reads TGCGCCAGCAGCAACGGACAGGCCAGCGATGGCTACACCTTC. Residues: CASSNGQASDGYTF.

The chain recombines TRBV28 with TRBJ1-6, with unresolved D. This CDR3 contains 14 residues. Germline-derived CDR1 and CDR2 are MDHEN and SYDVKM. Between the trimmed V and J ends, which lost 5 bases and 9 bases, there was a span of 14 bases. DNA for the CDR3: TGTGCCAGCAGTCCACCGAGGGATATTTCACCCCTCCACTTT. Translation gives CASSPPRDISPLHF.

This chain links TRBV28 with TRBJ1-4; possibly TRBD1 for D (6 bases). There are 14 residues in the CDR3. Germline CDR1 reads MDHEN; CDR2 reads SYDVKM. Trimming cost V 3 bases and J 4 bases, with 9 bases left between them. The CDR3 nucleotides are TGTGCCAGCAGTTTTAGAGGGGGTAATGAAAAACTGTTTTTT. It is translated as CASSFRGGNEKLFF.

The genes are TRBV14 and TRBJ1-6; D not resolved. Per germline, CDR1 SGHDN and CDR2 FVKESK. The CDR3 consists of 15 residues. Between the trimmed V and J ends, which lost 0 bases and 5 bases, there was a span of 8 bases. This chain's CDR3 is CASSQEGVHNSPLHF. DNA for the CDR3: TGTGCCAGCAGCCAAGAGGGAGTGCATAATTCACCCCTCCACTTT.

The chain links TRBV6-5 to TRBJ1-2; tentatively, D is TRBD1 (6 bases). This CDR3 has 15 residues. The germline V and J ends were trimmed by 7 bases and 7 bases, with 22 bases remaining between them. Germline values: CDR1 MNHEY, CDR2 SVGAGI. The DNA of the CDR3 is TGTGCCAGCACCGGGACACTTCAAGGCGTCTCTGGCTACACCTTC. It translates to CASTGTLQGVSGYTF.

V gene TRBV6-5 combines with J gene TRBJ1-3; D might be TRBD1 (5 bases). From germline, CDR1 is MNHEY and CDR2 SVGAGI. The V end was cut by 6 bases, the J end by 0 bases, with 12 bases between. This CDR3 has 15 residues. The CDR3, as DNA: TGTGCCAGCAGCCGGGGGTCTCTCTCTGGAAACACCATATATTTT. It encodes CASSRGSLSGNTIYF.

V and J are TRBV28 and TRBJ2-5; 11 bases are shared with TRBD1. The CDR3 is 16 residues long. Germline CDR1 MDHEN, CDR2 SYDVKM. The ends lost 5 bases at V and 4 bases at J; junction bases unmatched: 9. The CDR3 DNA reads as TGTGCCAGCAGTACGCGGACAGGGGGCCTTGGAGAGACCCAGTACTTC. It specifies CASSTRTGGLGETQYF.

The CDR3 DNA reads TGTGCCAGCAGCCACTGGAGCTCCTACAATGAGCAGTTCTTC. Its protein product is CASSHWSSYNEQFF. The chain joins TRBV7-8 to TRBJ2-1; no clear D gene. V shed 5 bases and J shed 0 bases, with 8 bases lying between them. From germline, CDR1 is SGHVS and CDR2 FQNEAQ. The CDR3 spans 14 residues.